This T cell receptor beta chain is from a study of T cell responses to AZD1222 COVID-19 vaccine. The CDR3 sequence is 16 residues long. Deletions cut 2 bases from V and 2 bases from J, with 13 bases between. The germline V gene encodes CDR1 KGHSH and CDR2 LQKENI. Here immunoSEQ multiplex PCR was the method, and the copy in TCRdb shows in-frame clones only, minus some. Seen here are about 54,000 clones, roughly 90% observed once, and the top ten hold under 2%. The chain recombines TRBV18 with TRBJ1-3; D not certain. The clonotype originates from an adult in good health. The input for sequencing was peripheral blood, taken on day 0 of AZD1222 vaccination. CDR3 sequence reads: CASSPETGGTGNTIYF. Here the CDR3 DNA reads TGTGCCAGCTCACCAGAGACGGGAGGTACTGGAAACACCATATATTTT. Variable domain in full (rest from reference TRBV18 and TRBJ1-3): NAGVMQNPRHLVRRRGQEARLRCSPMKGHSHVYWYRQLPEEGLKFMVYLQKENIIDESGMPKERFSAEFPKEGPSILRIQQVVRGDSAAYFCASSPETGGTGNTIYFGEGSWLTVV.